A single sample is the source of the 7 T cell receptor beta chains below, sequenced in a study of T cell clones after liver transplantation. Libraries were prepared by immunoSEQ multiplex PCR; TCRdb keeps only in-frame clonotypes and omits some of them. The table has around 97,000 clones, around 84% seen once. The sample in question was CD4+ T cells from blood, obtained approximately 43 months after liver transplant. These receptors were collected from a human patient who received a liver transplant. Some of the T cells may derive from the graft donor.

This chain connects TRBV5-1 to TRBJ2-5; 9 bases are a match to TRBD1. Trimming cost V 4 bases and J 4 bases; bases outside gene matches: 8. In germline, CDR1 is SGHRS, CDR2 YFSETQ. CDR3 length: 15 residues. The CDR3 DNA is TGCGCCAGCAGCCCGGGACAGGGATTCGTAGAGACCCAGTACTTC. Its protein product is CASSPGQGFVETQYF.

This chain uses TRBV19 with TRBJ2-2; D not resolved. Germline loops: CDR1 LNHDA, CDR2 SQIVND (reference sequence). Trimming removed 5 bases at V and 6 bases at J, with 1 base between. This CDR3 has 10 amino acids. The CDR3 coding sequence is TGTGCCAGTAGTTCCGGGGAGCTGTTTTTT. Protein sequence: CASSSGELFF.

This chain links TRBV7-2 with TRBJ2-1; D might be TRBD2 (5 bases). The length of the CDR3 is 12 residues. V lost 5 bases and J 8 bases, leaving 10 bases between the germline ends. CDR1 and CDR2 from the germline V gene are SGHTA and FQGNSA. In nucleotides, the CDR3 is TGTGCCAGCAGCATAAAGAGGGATGAGCAGTTCTTC. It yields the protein CASSIKRDEQFF.

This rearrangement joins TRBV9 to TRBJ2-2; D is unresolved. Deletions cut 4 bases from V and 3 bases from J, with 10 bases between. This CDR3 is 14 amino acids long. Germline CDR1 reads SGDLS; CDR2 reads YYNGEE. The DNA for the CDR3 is TGTGCCAGCAGCAAACGGGTAGACACCGGGGAGCTGTTTTTT. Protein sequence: CASSKRVDTGELFF.

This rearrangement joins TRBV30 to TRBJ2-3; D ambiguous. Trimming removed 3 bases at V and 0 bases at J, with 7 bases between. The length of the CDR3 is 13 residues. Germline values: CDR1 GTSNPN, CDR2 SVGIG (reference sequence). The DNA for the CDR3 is TGTGCCTGGAGATCTCCCAGCACAGATACGCAGTATTTT. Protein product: CAWRSPSTDTQYF.

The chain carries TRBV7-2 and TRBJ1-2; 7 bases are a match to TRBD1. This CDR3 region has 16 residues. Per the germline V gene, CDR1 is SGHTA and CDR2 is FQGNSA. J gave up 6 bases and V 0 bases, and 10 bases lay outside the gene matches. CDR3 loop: CASSLAETRGMDGYTF. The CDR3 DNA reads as TGTGCCAGCAGCTTAGCAGAAACCAGGGGGATGGATGGCTACACCTTC.

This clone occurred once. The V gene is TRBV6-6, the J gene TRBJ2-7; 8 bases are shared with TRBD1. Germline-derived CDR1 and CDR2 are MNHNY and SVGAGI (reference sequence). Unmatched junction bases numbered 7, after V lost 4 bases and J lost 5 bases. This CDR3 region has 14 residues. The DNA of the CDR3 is TGTGCCAGCAGTTCCTACAGGGGGAACAACGAGCAGTACTTC. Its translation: CASSSYRGNNEQYF.